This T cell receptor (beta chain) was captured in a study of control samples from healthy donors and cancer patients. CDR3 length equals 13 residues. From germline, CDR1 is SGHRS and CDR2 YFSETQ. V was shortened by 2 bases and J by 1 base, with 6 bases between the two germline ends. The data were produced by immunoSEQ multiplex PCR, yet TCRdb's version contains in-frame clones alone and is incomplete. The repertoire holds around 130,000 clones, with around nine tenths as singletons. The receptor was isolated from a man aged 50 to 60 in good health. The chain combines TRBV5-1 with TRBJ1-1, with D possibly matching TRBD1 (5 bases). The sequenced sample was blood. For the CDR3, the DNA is TGCGCCAGCAGCTTCGGACAGAACACTGAAGCTTTCTTT. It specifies CASSFGQNTEAFF.